The subject of this entry is one T cell receptor (beta chain). The entry originates in a study of cytomegalovirus exposure and HLA in healthy donors. The CDR3 runs 14 residues. Germline lookup yields CDR1 SGHRS and CDR2 YFSETQ. V shed 0 bases and J shed 1 base, with 8 bases lying between them. Researchers ran the PCR with 60 Vbeta and 13 Jbeta primers. Assay used: immunoSEQ multiplex PCR; TCRdb lists only in-frame clones, some missing. The sample lists approximately 250,000 clones, roughly 78% occurring once. This sequence originates from a boy younger than 18 in good health and CMV-seronegative. The source material was PBMCs. The J gene is TRBJ2-7, the V gene TRBV5-1; D gene unclear. The CDR3 DNA sequence: TGCGCCAGCAGCTTGGAACCGGGTTCCTACGAGCAGTACTTC. Residues: CASSLEPGSYEQYF. Full variable domain (remainder filled in from reference TRBV5-1 and TRBJ2-7): KAGVTQTPRYLIKTRGQQVTLSCSPISGHRSVSWYQQTPGQGLQFLFEYFSETQRNKGNFPGRFSGRQFSNSRSEMNVSTLELGDSALYLCASSLEPGSYEQYFGPGTRLTVT.